This T cell receptor beta chain is from a study of cytomegalovirus exposure and HLA in healthy donors. Study summary: Earlier results showed some 120 million unique TCR beta sequences derived from 150 million to 200 million T cells.

About this clone: Its antigen remains unknown.

In the PCR, 60 Vbeta and 13 Jbeta primers were used. Method: immunoSEQ multiplex PCR; TCRdb's copy keeps in-frame clones and lacks some. The sample lists about 120,000 clones; around 77% were seen once. Losses at the gene ends were 5 bases for V and 5 bases for J; bases not matched to a gene: 5. This CDR3 spans 13 amino acids. CDR1 SEHNR and CDR2 FQNEAQ come from the germline V gene (reference sequence). Study-wide findings and caveats: Accurate predictions that matched the HLA-A and HLA-B alleles of most subjects were reportedly made from TCR beta sequences. One later analysis reportedly identified an Asian-associated ancestry cluster that showed fewer N-insertions than the approximately 710-donor mean. CMV serostatus was the sole immune exposure information available.

The receptor was isolated from a young man in good health and CMV-seropositive. Sequencing was done on a sample of PBMCs. The V and J genes are TRBV7-9 and TRBJ1-2, with 7 bases that match TRBD1. This CDR3 reads CASSQGQLYGYTF. The CDR3 DNA reads as TGTGCCAGCAGCCAGGGACAGCTTTATGGCTACACCTTC.